The 20 T cell receptor beta chains reported below all come from one sample, sequenced in a study of Graves' ophthalmopathy and Graves' hyperthyroidism. For repertoire sequencing, the TCR beta CDR3 regions were amplified from RNA transcripts. First-round RT-PCR employed HTBI primers, with a second-round multiplex PCR after it. TCRdb re-called the multiplex PCR reads through MiXCR, storing one row per CDR3 protein. The profile shows some 360,000 distinct CDR3 sequences, approximately 18% of them singletons. The sample was peripheral blood. The receptors stem from an adult woman with stable Graves' hyperthyroidism.

This clonotype was seen repeatedly, ten times or more. This rearrangement joins TRBV28 to TRBJ1-2; weak D call: TRBD1 (5 bases). V gave up 2 bases and J gave up 4 bases, with 8 bases separating them. Germline-derived CDR1 and CDR2 are MDHEN and SYDVKM. The CDR3 covers 13 residues. The CDR3 here is CASSLQGLYGYTF. The CDR3 nucleotides are TGTGCCAGCAGTTTACAGGGCCTCTATGGCTACACCTTC.

This clonotype has just a few counts. CDR3 residues: CASSEYGGTMSEAFF. Written as DNA, the CDR3 is TGTGCCAGCAGTGAATATGGGGGGACGATGTCAGAAGCTTTCTTT. The chain employs TRBV6-1 and TRBJ1-1; tentatively, D is TRBD1 (5 bases). Looked up from germline, CDR1 is MNHNS and CDR2 is SASEGT. This CDR3 is 15 amino acids long. V was cut by 2 bases and J by 8 bases, with 18 bases left in between.

Points on this clonotype: The conserved closing phenylalanine or tryptophan is absent in this CDR3, likely reflecting a read error. This chain connects TRBV7-9 to TRBJ1-2; D is uncertain. The CDR3 consists of 13 residues. Per germline, CDR1 SEHNR and CDR2 FQNEAQ (reference sequence). Trimming removed 8 bases at V and 4 bases at J, with 14 bases between. The CDR3 DNA sequence: TGTGCCAGCTGCACCCGACTCAGCTATGGCTACACCCTC. Protein: CASCTRLSYGYTL.

This clonotype was detected ten times or more. V and J are TRBV5-1 and TRBJ2-7, with TRBD1 matching 8 bases. Germline V gene data show CDR1 as SGHRS and CDR2 as YFSETQ. Trimming removed 4 bases from V and 0 bases from J; junction bases left unmatched: 6. This CDR3 has 15 amino acids. CDR3 in amino acids: CASSPRDRTSYEQYF. The DNA of the CDR3 is TGCGCCAGCAGCCCCCGGGACAGGACCTCCTACGAGCAGTACTTC.

This sequence joins TRBV5-4 and TRBJ2-7; D call uncertain. This CDR3 is 15 amino acids long. From germline, CDR1 is SGHNT and CDR2 YYREEE (reference sequence). V lost 4 bases to trimming and J lost 4 bases, with 18 bases between them. The CDR3 region has the DNA TGTGCCAGCAGCCCCCATTCTGAGGCGGCATACGAGCAGTACTTC. Protein product: CASSPHSEAAYEQYF. The variable domain in full, completed from reference TRBV5-4 and TRBJ2-7, reads ETGVTQSPTHLIKTRGQQVTLRCSSQSGHNTVSWYQQALGQGPQFIFQYYREEENGRGNFPPRFSGLQFPNYSSELNVNALELDDSALYLCASSPHSEAAYEQYFGPGTRLTVT.

This clonotype was detected many times. V usage is TRBV19 and J usage is TRBJ2-2; TRBD1 aligns across 9 bases. The V and J ends lost 6 bases and 2 bases, in that order; junction bases with no gene match: 4. This CDR3 is 15 amino acids long. From germline, CDR1 is LNHDA and CDR2 SQIVND (reference sequence). CDR3 nucleotides: TGTGCCAGTAGAGTACAGGGGGCAAACACCGGGGAGCTGTTTTTT. Translation: CASRVQGANTGELFF. Drawing the rest from reference TRBV19 and TRBJ2-2, the complete variable domain is DGGITQSPKYLFRKEGQNVTLSCEQNLNHDAMYWYRQDPGQGLRLIYYSQIVNDFQKGDIAEGYSVSREKKESFPLTVTSAQKNPTAFYLCASRVQGANTGELFFGEGSRLTVL.

The chain recombines TRBV12-3 or TRBV12-4 with TRBJ2-7, with a weak D call TRBD2 (6 bases). CDR3 length: 14 amino acids. Trimming left V 3 bases short and J 4 bases short, with 13 bases between. CDR3 region: CASSFSREDYEQYF. The CDR3 DNA reads as TGTGCCAGCAGTTTTTCCAGGGAGGATTACGAGCAGTACTTC.

This clonotype was seen many times. The genes are TRBV6-2 or TRBV6-3 and TRBJ1-1, with 9 bases aligning to TRBD1. The CDR3 consists of 15 residues. V was pared by 5 bases and J by 4 bases, with 8 bases of the junction left unmatched. Germline values: CDR1 MNHEY, CDR2 SVGEGT. The CDR3 DNA reads as TGTGCCAGCAGTGACCCGGGACAGGGAATCACTGAAGCTTTCTTT. Protein product: CASSDPGQGITEAFF.

This clonotype was counted ten times or more. The chain recombines TRBV5-1 with TRBJ1-3, with D hard to call. Between the trimmed V and J ends, which lost 4 bases and 1 base, there was a span of 9 bases. Germline CDR1 and CDR2: SGHRS and YFSETQ. The CDR3 has 14 amino acids. Written as DNA, the CDR3 is TGCGCCAGCAGCCCCAGTGGGTCTGGAAACACCATATATTTT. Translating gives CASSPSGSGNTIYF.

This clonotype was seen more than once but under ten times. The chain couples TRBV30 to TRBJ1-1; D is undetermined. CDR3 length equals 14 residues. CDR1 and CDR2 (germline): GTSNPN, SVGIG (reference sequence). V lost 2 bases, J lost 1 base, and 11 bases lay in between. CDR3 nucleotide sequence: TGTGCCTGGAGTCCGGAGATTGGGAACACTGAAGCTTTCTTT. It yields the protein CAWSPEIGNTEAFF.

This clonotype was recorded a few times. The chain uses TRBV27 and TRBJ2-2, with D possibly TRBD1 on 6 matching bases. Germline V gene lookup returns CDR1 MNHEY and CDR2 SMNVEV (reference sequence). With 3 bases removed from V and 0 bases from J, the gap between germline ends came to 11 bases. This CDR3 is 16 amino acids long. The CDR3 is CASSLTGTSNTGELFF. CDR3 bases: TGTGCCAGCAGTTTGACCGGGACATCGAACACCGGGGAGCTGTTTTTT.

This chain joins TRBV5-5 and TRBJ2-7; no clear D gene. The V gene's germline CDR1 is SGHKS and CDR2 YYEKEE (reference sequence). V dropped 0 bases and J dropped 4 bases, with 17 bases sitting between them. The CDR3 covers 16 residues. In DNA form, the CDR3 reads TGTGCCAGCAGCTTGGGATCGCGACCAGCTATGTACGAGCAGTACTTC. Amino acid sequence: CASSLGSRPAMYEQYF.

At least ten counts were recorded for this clonotype. This chain connects TRBV29-1 to TRBJ1-1; possible D gene TRBD1, 6 bases. Trimming left V 7 bases short and J 1 base short, with 13 bases between. The CDR3 contains 13 residues. Germline V gene data show CDR1 as SQVTM and CDR2 as ANQGSEA. CDR3 region: CSAMGQSNTEAFF. The CDR3 DNA reads TGCAGCGCCATGGGACAATCGAACACTGAAGCTTTCTTT.

This clonotype was seen just once. Its ends do not fully match the called genes, so a read error is possible. The chain joins TRBV28 to TRBJ1-2, with no clear D. This CDR3 comprises 14 residues. Germline V gene data show CDR1 as MDHEN and CDR2 as SYDVKM. DNA of the CDR3: TGTGCCAGCAGAAGGGAGAGTCCCATGTACGGCTACAGCTTC. Translated, it gives CASRRESPMYGYSF.

This clonotype was observed a handful of times. V usage is TRBV29-1 and J usage is TRBJ2-3, with a weak D call TRBD1 (6 bases). This CDR3 spans 14 amino acids. Germline V gives CDR1 SQVTM, CDR2 ANQGSEA. V was trimmed by 4 bases and J by 3 bases, leaving 14 bases between them. The chain's CDR3 is CSVVLGARTDTQYF. In DNA, the CDR3 is TGCAGCGTTGTACTGGGGGCAAGGACAGATACGCAGTATTTT.

The rearrangement joins TRBV4-3 to TRBJ1-2; D not resolved. Deletions cut 1 base from V and 6 bases from J, with 9 bases between. CDR1 is LGHNA, CDR2 YSLEER, per germline. This CDR3 contains 13 residues. The CDR3 spells CASSQVLGHGYTF. The CDR3 DNA is TGCGCCAGCAGCCAAGTCCTAGGACATGGCTACACCTTC.

This clonotype appeared many times. V gene TRBV2 combines with J gene TRBJ2-2, with TRBD2 matching 11 bases. The CDR3 has 14 amino acids. CDR1 is SNHLY, CDR2 FYNNEI, per germline. V lost 11 bases, J lost 8 bases, and 10 bases stayed unmatched. The CDR3 loop is CASELAGEVGELFF. The CDR3 DNA sequence: TGTGCCTCGGAACTAGCGGGAGAAGTAGGGGAGCTGTTTTTT. The full variable domain, in which reference TRBV2 and TRBJ2-2 provide the parts outside the CDR3, is EPEVTQTPSHQVTQMGQEVILRCVPISNHLYFYWYRQILGQKVEFLVSFYNNEISEKSEIFDDQFSVERPDGSNFTLKIRSTKLEDSAMYFCASELAGEVGELFFGEGSRLTVL.

This clonotype appeared a few times. CDR3 residues: CASSQGGGPEETQYF. CDR3 sequence (DNA): TGTGCCAGCAGCCAAGGCGGCGGACCTGAAGAGACCCAGTACTTC. V gene TRBV3-1 combines with J gene TRBJ2-5; D gene ambiguous. The CDR3 is 15 amino acids. V shed 1 base and J shed 3 bases, with 12 bases lying between them. The V gene's germline CDR1 is LGHDT and CDR2 YNNKEL (reference sequence).

This clonotype showed up many times. V gene TRBV6-5 combines with J gene TRBJ1-2, with D perhaps matching TRBD1 (5 bases). The CDR3 sequence is 14 residues long. CDR1 is MNHEY and CDR2 is SVGAGI in the germline V gene. With 0 bases removed from V and 4 bases from J, the gap between germline ends came to 9 bases. The CDR3 is CASSYSTASYGYTF. DNA of the CDR3: TGTGCCAGCAGTTACTCGACAGCCTCCTATGGCTACACCTTC.

This clonotype was observed many times. This chain links TRBV18 with TRBJ2-7; a possible D gene is TRBD1 (5 bases). Germline V gene lookup returns CDR1 KGHSH and CDR2 LQKENI. The CDR3 is made up of 13 amino acids. V lost 2 bases and J 5 bases, leaving 10 bases between the germline ends. The CDR3 bases are TGTGCCAGCTCACCAAACGAACAGGACGAGCAGTACTTC. This gives the protein CASSPNEQDEQYF.